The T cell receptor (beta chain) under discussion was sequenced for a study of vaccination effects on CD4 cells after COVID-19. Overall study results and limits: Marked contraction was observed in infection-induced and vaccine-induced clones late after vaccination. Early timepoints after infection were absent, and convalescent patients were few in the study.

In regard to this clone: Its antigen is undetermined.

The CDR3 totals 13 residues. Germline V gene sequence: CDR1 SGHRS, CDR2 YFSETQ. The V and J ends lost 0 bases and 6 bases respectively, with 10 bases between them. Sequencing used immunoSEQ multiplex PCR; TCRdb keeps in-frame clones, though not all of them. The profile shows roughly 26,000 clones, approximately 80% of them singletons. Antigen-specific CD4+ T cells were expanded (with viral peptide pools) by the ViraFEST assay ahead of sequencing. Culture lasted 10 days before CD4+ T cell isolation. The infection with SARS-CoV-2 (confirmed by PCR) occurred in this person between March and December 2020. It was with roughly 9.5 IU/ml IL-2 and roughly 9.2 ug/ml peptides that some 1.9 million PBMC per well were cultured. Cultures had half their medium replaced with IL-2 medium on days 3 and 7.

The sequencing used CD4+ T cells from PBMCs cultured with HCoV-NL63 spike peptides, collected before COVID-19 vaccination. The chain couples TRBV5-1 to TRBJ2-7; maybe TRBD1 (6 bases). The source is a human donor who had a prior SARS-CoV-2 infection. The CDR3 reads CASSLGGTPEQYF. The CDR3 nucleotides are TGCGCCAGCAGCTTGGGGGGGACACCCGAGCAGTACTTC.